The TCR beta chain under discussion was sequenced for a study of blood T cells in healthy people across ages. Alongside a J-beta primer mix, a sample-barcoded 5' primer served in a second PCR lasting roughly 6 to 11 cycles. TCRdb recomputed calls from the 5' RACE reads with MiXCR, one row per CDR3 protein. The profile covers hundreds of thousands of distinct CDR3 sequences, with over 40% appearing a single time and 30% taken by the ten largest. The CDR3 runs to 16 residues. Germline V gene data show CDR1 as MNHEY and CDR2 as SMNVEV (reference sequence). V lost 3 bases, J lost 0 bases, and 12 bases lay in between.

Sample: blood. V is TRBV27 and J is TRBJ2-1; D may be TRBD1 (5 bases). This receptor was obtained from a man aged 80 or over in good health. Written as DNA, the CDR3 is TGTGCCAGCAGTTTTGAACAGGCGAGCTCCTACAATGAGCAGTTCTTC. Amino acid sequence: CASSFEQASSYNEQFF.